Each of the 20 T cell receptor beta chains below was sequenced from the same sample in a study of cytotoxic CD8 clonotypes in ibrutinib-treated CLL. Sequenced by immunoSEQ multiplex PCR; TCRdb stores in-frame clones only, minus some. The table records approximately 92,000 clones, 70% to 80% of them present only once. The source material was PBMCs, sampled after 24 months of ibrutinib treatment. These receptor sequences come from a human donor with chronic lymphocytic leukemia.

This clone showed up just a few times. V gene TRBV6-1 combines with J gene TRBJ2-5, with TRBD1 matching over 7 bases. This CDR3 spans 14 amino acids. CDR1 is MNHNS, CDR2 SASEGT, per germline. J gave up 1 base and V 4 bases, and 3 bases lay outside the gene matches. The CDR3 loop reads CASSGQGGQETQYF. In DNA form, the CDR3 reads TGTGCCAGCAGTGGACAGGGTGGCCAAGAGACCCAGTACTTC.

This chain connects TRBV30 to TRBJ1-5; D gene ambiguous. Trimming pared 1 base from V and 5 bases from J, leaving 9 bases between. The germline V gene encodes CDR1 GTSNPN and CDR2 SVGIG (reference sequence). This CDR3 has 13 residues. The CDR3 loop is CAWSEQRDQPQHF. CDR3 coding DNA: TGTGCCTGGAGTGAACAGCGTGATCAGCCCCAGCATTTT.

Here the CDR3 reads CAWTRDKGGSNSPLHF. The CDR3, as DNA: TGTGCCTGGACTAGGGACAAGGGAGGATCTAATTCACCCCTCCACTTT. This chain connects TRBV30 to TRBJ1-6, with D possibly being TRBD1 (6 bases). Germline lookup yields CDR1 GTSNPN and CDR2 SVGIG (reference sequence). The CDR3 spans 16 residues. Trimming removed 4 bases from V and 6 bases from J, with 19 bases in between.

The genes are TRBV6-4 and TRBJ2-1; D not resolved. The germline V and J ends were trimmed by 2 bases and 2 bases, with 7 bases remaining between them. CDR1 MRHNA and CDR2 SNTAGT come from the germline V gene. The CDR3 totals 14 residues. The CDR3 region has the DNA TGTGCCAGCAGTGACGGCCTAGCCTACAATGAGCAGTTCTTC. This gives the protein CASSDGLAYNEQFF.

The chain couples TRBV2 to TRBJ2-1; 10 bases align to TRBD2. With V trimmed by 2 bases and J by 4 bases, 5 bases remained unmatched. CDR1 is SNHLY and CDR2 is FYNNEI in the germline V gene. The CDR3 runs to 16 residues. The CDR3 nucleotides are TGTGCCAGCAGTGAATGGACTAGCGGTCTTTACAATGAGCAGTTCTTC. This gives the protein CASSEWTSGLYNEQFF.

V gene TRBV9 combines with J gene TRBJ2-3, with 11 nucleotides matching TRBD2. This CDR3 is built from 19 residues. Trimming removed 4 bases from V and 0 bases from J; junction bases left unmatched: 13. Germline-derived CDR1 and CDR2 are SGDLS and YYNGEE. CDR3 sequence: CASSSVGTSGASSTDTQYF. DNA for the CDR3: TGTGCCAGCAGCTCGGTTGGGACTAGCGGAGCCTCTAGCACAGATACGCAGTATTTT.

Notes on this clone: It differs at one base from a far larger clone, so likely a read error. The chain employs TRBV4-1 and TRBJ2-7; D is unresolved. Germline values: CDR1 MGHRA, CDR2 YSYEKL. The CDR3 is 16 amino acids. V lost 0 bases, J lost 2 bases, and 14 bases lay in between. The CDR3 loop reads CASSQETAELPYEQYF. The CDR3 DNA follows: TGCGCCAGCAGCCAAGAGACCGCGGAGTTACCCTACGAGCAGTACTTC.

CDR3 sequence (DNA): TGTGCCACCAGCCACGGACTGTTCTCTGGGGCCAACGTCCTGACTTTC. It yields the protein CATSHGLFSGANVLTF. V is TRBV15 and J is TRBJ2-6; D possibly corresponds to TRBD2 (5 bases). Germline lookup yields CDR1 LNHNV and CDR2 YYDKDF (reference sequence). The CDR3 has 16 amino acids. Trimming shortened V by 5 bases and J by 0 bases, and 11 bases separated the two germline ends. Variable domain in full (rest from reference TRBV15 and TRBJ2-6): DAMVIQNPRYQVTQFGKPVTLSCSQTLNHNVMYWYQQKSSQAPKLLFHYYDKDFNNEADTPDNFQSRRPNTSFCFLDIRSPGLGDTAMYLCATSHGLFSGANVLTFGAGSRLTVL.

The J gene is TRBJ2-2, the V gene TRBV7-6; D remains ambiguous. Trimming left V 2 bases short and J 2 bases short, with 6 bases between. Germline values: CDR1 SGHVS, CDR2 FNYEAQ. There are 14 residues in the CDR3. The CDR3 region is CASSLLGNTGELFF. Written as DNA, the CDR3 is TGTGCCAGCAGCTTACTGGGCAACACCGGGGAGCTGTTTTTT.

V is TRBV27 and J is TRBJ2-2; TRBD1 aligns across 8 bases. The CDR3 runs to 16 residues. V was clipped by 0 bases and J by 1 base; unmatched bases: 1. Germline V gene sequence: CDR1 MNHEY, CDR2 SMNVEV (reference sequence). Here the CDR3 DNA reads TGTGCCAGCAGTTTATCAGGGACAGGGAACACCGGGGAGCTGTTTTTT. Translation gives CASSLSGTGNTGELFF.

Note on this clone: Additional DNA sequences in this sample encode the identical CDR3. J is TRBJ1-3 and V is TRBV18; TRBD1 matches at 11 bases. V was clipped by 2 bases and J by 2 bases; unmatched bases: 8. Per the germline V gene, CDR1 is KGHSH and CDR2 is LQKENI. The CDR3 covers 18 residues. This chain's CDR3 is CASSPYRTGGKAGNTIYF. In DNA, the CDR3 is TGTGCCAGCTCACCATACCGGACAGGGGGCAAGGCTGGAAACACCATATATTTT.

The J gene is TRBJ1-2, the V gene TRBV6-6; D gene unclear. Germline V gene sequence: CDR1 MNHNY, CDR2 SVGAGI (reference sequence). CDR3 size: 13 residues. V was trimmed by 2 bases and J by 2 bases, leaving 6 bases between them. The CDR3 region has the DNA TGTGCCAGCAGTTACGAGGGAAACTATGGCTACACCTTC. It translates to CASSYEGNYGYTF.

This clone was seen only once. V gene TRBV5-1 combines with J gene TRBJ2-7, with 10 bases fitting TRBD1. The CDR3 covers 15 residues. From germline, CDR1 is SGHRS and CDR2 YFSETQ. Germline trimming cut 4 bases from V and 1 base from J; bases unmatched to any gene: 5. DNA for the CDR3: TGCGCCAGCAGCCCCGGACAGGGGGGATCCTACGAGCAGTACTTC. Protein product: CASSPGQGGSYEQYF.

The J gene is TRBJ2-7, the V gene TRBV28; D is possibly TRBD2 (5 bases). Trimming took off 3 bases at V and 2 bases at J, with 11 bases between the two ends. Germline CDR1 is MDHEN and CDR2 is SYDVKM. This CDR3 spans 14 amino acids. CDR3 nucleotides: TGTGCCAGCAGTTTTCAGAGGGTTCCCTACGAGCAGTACTTC. Protein sequence: CASSFQRVPYEQYF.

The V call is TRBV19, the J call TRBJ1-5; D might be TRBD1 (5 bases). CDR1 and CDR2 (germline): LNHDA, SQIVND (reference sequence). This CDR3 contains 15 residues. V shed 3 bases and J shed 6 bases, with 15 bases lying between them. CDR3 bases: TGTGCCAGTAGTATGATTAGGCAGGGAGGTCAGCCCCAGCATTTT. Protein sequence: CASSMIRQGGQPQHF.

The table lists this clone with a few counts. The chain has TRBV20-1 and TRBJ2-7; D is unclear. The CDR3 covers 10 residues. CDR1 and CDR2 (germline): DFQATT, SNEGSKA (reference sequence). The CDR3 protein is CSFMTYEQYF. The CDR3 DNA is TGCAGCTTCATGACCTACGAGCAGTACTTC.

This chain uses TRBV19 with TRBJ2-3; tentatively, D is TRBD2 (6 bases). The CDR3 loop spans 15 amino acids. V dropped 5 bases and J dropped 0 bases, with 12 bases sitting between them. In germline, CDR1 is LNHDA, CDR2 SQIVND (reference sequence). The CDR3 spells CASSLAGPSTDTQYF. The CDR3, as DNA: TGTGCCAGTAGTCTGGCGGGACCGAGCACAGATACGCAGTATTTT.

V usage is TRBV25-1 and J usage is TRBJ2-2, with D hard to call. V lost 2 bases to trimming and J lost 4 bases, with 5 bases between them. The CDR3 has 13 amino acids. Germline CDR1 MGHDK, CDR2 SYGVNS. CDR3 amino acids: CASSEKSTGELFF. The DNA for the CDR3 is TGTGCCAGCAGTGAAAAGAGCACCGGGGAGCTGTTTTTT.

The chain couples TRBV13 to TRBJ2-7; 11 bases map to TRBD2. Unmatched junction bases numbered 9, after V lost 5 bases and J lost 12 bases. This CDR3 spans 13 amino acids. Germline CDR1 PRHDT, CDR2 FYEKMQ (reference sequence). The CDR3 DNA reads TGTGCCAGCAGCCGTACTAGCGGGGGCCGGGTGTACTTC. This translates into CASSRTSGGRVYF.

CDR3: CATSRTTPAGRRSYGYTF. The CDR3, as DNA: TGTGCCACCAGCAGAACCACCCCCGCGGGCAGAAGAAGCTATGGCTACACCTTC. The V and J genes are TRBV15 and TRBJ1-2; D gene ambiguous. V gave up 2 bases and J gave up 4 bases, with 23 bases separating them. Germline CDR1 and CDR2: LNHNV and YYDKDF (reference sequence). This CDR3 has 18 residues. Drawing the rest from reference TRBV15 and TRBJ1-2, the complete variable domain is DAMVIQNPRYQVTQFGKPVTLSCSQTLNHNVMYWYQQKSSQAPKLLFHYYDKDFNNEADTPDNFQSRRPNTSFCFLDIRSPGLGDTAMYLCATSRTTPAGRRSYGYTFGSGTRLTVV.